Below, 23 T cell receptor beta chains from the same sample are listed, as sequenced in a study of T cells expressing NK-cell markers. TCRdb re-called the 5' RACE reads and gives one entry per CDR3 protein, without DNA. The ten most abundant clones cover more than 1.4% of a sample with some 440,000 distinct CDR3 sequences. The sequenced sample consisted of blood T cells: a sorted CD56 or NKG2C T cell subset, CD4+ or CD8+ T cells, or bulk PBMC T cells (not recorded which). The receptors shown here come from a woman in her fifties or sixties in good health.

The gene calls are TRBV10-3 and TRBJ2-3; the D call of TRBD1 rests on TCRdb alone, since no DNA is present to check it. CDR1 is ENHRY and CDR2 is SYGVKD in the germline V gene. The CDR3 has 17 residues. CDR3 residues: CAPPGYPRWDHTDTQYF.

The V call is TRBV4-1, the J call TRBJ2-7; absent DNA, TCRdb's TRBD1 call cannot be checked. The CDR3 contains 14 residues. In germline, CDR1 is MGHRA, CDR2 YSYEKL. The CDR3 sequence is CASSQNNRVGEQYF.

The CDR3 here is CASSPRGTIQETQYF. The chain links TRBV19 to TRBJ2-5; without DNA, the TCRdb call of TRBD1 cannot be checked. Germline assignment: CDR1 LNHDA and CDR2 SQIVND (reference sequence). This CDR3 spans 15 amino acids.

This sequence joins TRBV7-2 and TRBJ1-1. The CDR3 sequence is 15 residues long. Germline CDR1 and CDR2: SGHTA and FQGNSA. Here the CDR3 reads CASSLESVLNTEAFF. Based on the CDR3 plus reference TRBV7-2 and TRBJ1-1, the full variable domain is GAGVSQSPSNKVTEKGKDVELRCDPISGHTALYWYRQSLGQGLEFLIYFQGNSAPDKSGLPSDRFSAERTGGSVSTLTIQRTQQEDSAVYLCASSLESVLNTEAFFGQGTRLTVV.

This chain links TRBV5-1 with TRBJ2-2; without DNA, the TCRdb call of TRBD1 cannot be checked. CDR1 is SGHRS and CDR2 is YFSETQ in the germline V gene. This CDR3 comprises 15 residues. This chain's CDR3 is CASSSQGIGTGELFF.

V gene TRBV5-1 combines with J gene TRBJ2-7; TCRdb proposes TRBD1, but this gene call is untestable without DNA. The CDR3 length is 14 residues. The germline V gene has CDR1 SGHRS and CDR2 YFSETQ. The CDR3 sequence: CASSLPGGAYEQYF.

This sequence joins TRBV12-3 or TRBV12-4 and TRBJ2-1; lacking DNA, the TRBD2 call made by TCRdb goes unchecked. This CDR3 has 16 residues. The CDR3 reads CASSPGTSGSLGEQFF.

V usage is TRBV9 and J usage is TRBJ2-7; without DNA, the TCRdb call of TRBD1 cannot be checked. Germline V CDR1 and CDR2: SGDLS, YYNGEE. The CDR3 has 16 residues. This CDR3 is CASSVVPSPTYYEQYF. Together with reference TRBV9 and TRBJ2-7, the CDR3 gives the full variable domain: DSGVTQTPKHLITATGQRVTLRCSPRSGDLSVYWYQQSLDQGLQFLIQYYNGEERAKGNILERFSAQQFPDLHSELNLSSLELGDSALYFCASSVVPSPTYYEQYFGPGTRLTVT.

This chain links TRBV5-1 with TRBJ2-2. Germline-derived CDR1 and CDR2 are SGHRS and YFSETQ. The CDR3 has 16 amino acids. The CDR3 loop is CASSPRVNSNTGELFF. The whole variable domain, remainder taken from reference TRBV5-1 and TRBJ2-2, is KAGVTQTPRYLIKTRGQQVTLSCSPISGHRSVSWYQQTPGQGLQFLFEYFSETQRNKGNFPGRFSGRQFSNSRSEMNVSTLELGDSALYLCASSPRVNSNTGELFFGEGSRLTVL.

J is TRBJ2-5 and V is TRBV3-1; TCRdb picks TRBD1, but there is no DNA to check that call. Germline CDR1 LGHDT, CDR2 YNNKEL (reference sequence). The CDR3 loop spans 15 amino acids. CDR3 residues: CASSRVGTTQETQYF.

The chain employs TRBV4-2 and TRBJ2-1; TCRdb lists TRBD2, though no DNA is available to test this call. Looked up from germline, CDR1 is LGHNA and CDR2 is YNFKEQ. The CDR3 is 16 amino acids. The CDR3: CASSQVTSGRGNEQFF.

The chain employs TRBV5-1 and TRBJ2-7. The CDR3 is 14 residues long. Germline-derived CDR1 and CDR2 are SGHRS and YFSETQ. This CDR3 is CASSLVARFDEQYF.

This chain links TRBV6-2 or TRBV6-3 with TRBJ2-7; TCRdb calls TRBD2, which cannot be checked without DNA. The CDR3 runs to 17 residues. The germline CDR1 and CDR2 sequences are MNHEY and SVGEGT. The CDR3 is CASSYSRLAGPQGEQYF.

This chain connects TRBV7-9 to TRBJ1-2. The CDR3 contains 14 residues. Germline CDR1 is SEHNR and CDR2 is FQNEAQ (reference sequence). CDR3 sequence reads: CASGSSYGDYGYTF. Supplemented by reference TRBV7-9 and TRBJ1-2, the full variable domain reads DTGVSQNPRHKITKRGQNVTFRCDPISEHNRLYWYRQTLGQGPEFLTYFQNEAQLEKSRLLSDRFSAERPKGSFSTLEIQRTEQGDSAMYLCASGSSYGDYGYTFGSGTRLTVV.

J is TRBJ1-3 and V is TRBV12-3 or TRBV12-4. The CDR3 extends over 13 amino acids. The CDR3 region is CASLRSGGNTIYF.

The rearrangement links TRBV5-1 to TRBJ1-4; the D gene TCRdb calls, TRBD1, cannot be checked with no DNA. The CDR3 contains 15 residues. Germline V gene sequence: CDR1 SGHRS, CDR2 YFSETQ. The CDR3 region is CASSAEGQTNEKLFF.

The chain couples TRBV27 to TRBJ1-3. Germline values: CDR1 MNHEY, CDR2 SMNVEV (reference sequence). The length of the CDR3 is 13 residues. This chain's CDR3 is CASRAYSGNTIYF.

The chain has TRBV6-2 or TRBV6-3 and TRBJ2-1; TCRdb indicates TRBD1, and absent DNA this call remains unverified. The germline CDR1 and CDR2 sequences are MNHEY and SVGEGT. The CDR3 covers 13 residues. CDR3: CASSRTLSSEQFF.

The genes are TRBV30 and TRBJ2-1; TCRdb's D gene call, TRBD1, goes unchecked for lack of DNA. The CDR3 extends over 16 amino acids. In germline, CDR1 is GTSNPN, CDR2 SVGIG (reference sequence). CDR3 region: CAWSVGRRVPGNEQFF.

The V call is TRBV2, the J call TRBJ2-5; TCRdb's D call, TRBD1, is unchecked because there is no DNA. This CDR3 contains 13 residues. Germline V CDR1 and CDR2: SNHLY, FYNNEI. The CDR3 loop is CASIRERKETQYF.

V gene TRBV12-3 or TRBV12-4 combines with J gene TRBJ1-1. The CDR3 runs 12 residues. CDR3 sequence reads: CASSLDDTEAFF.

The chain couples TRBV20-1 to TRBJ1-1; TCRdb selects TRBD1, and the lack of DNA leaves this call unchecked. The CDR3 loop spans 15 amino acids. Germline lookup yields CDR1 DFQATT and CDR2 SNEGSKA (reference sequence). The CDR3 here is CSAVRDRGLKTEAFF.

The J gene is TRBJ1-2, the V gene TRBV5-1; the D call from TCRdb, TRBD1, cannot be confirmed without DNA. The V gene's germline CDR1 is SGHRS and CDR2 YFSETQ. CDR3 size: 15 residues. CDR3 in amino acids: CASSLDPGASYGYTF.